This TCR beta chain was captured by sequencing in a study of OX40 agonist ivuxolimab in advanced cancers. The assay was immunoSEQ multiplex PCR, and TCRdb's table has in-frame clones only and misses some. The sample has approximately 18,000 clones, about 70% seen once; the top ten hold about 21%. Germline V gene data show CDR1 as MNHEY and CDR2 as SMNVEV (reference sequence). Trimming took off 6 bases at V and 4 bases at J, with 19 bases between the two ends. The CDR3 consists of 16 residues. This sequence joins TRBV27 and TRBJ2-1; the D gene is possibly TRBD1 (5 bases). Sample: CD4+ or CD8+ T cells sorted from blood, taken in a trial of the OX40 agonist ivuxolimab. The sequence came from an adult with an advanced solid tumor such as melanoma, head and neck, liver or kidney cancer. CDR3 region: CASRTVQAQVYNEQFF. The CDR3 DNA follows: TGTGCCAGCAGGACCGTACAGGCCCAAGTATACAATGAGCAGTTCTTC.